These 13 T cell receptor beta chains came from one sample sequenced in a study of control samples from healthy donors and cancer patients. Libraries were prepared by immunoSEQ multiplex PCR; TCRdb keeps only in-frame clonotypes and omits some of them. The sample has around 140,000 clones; roughly 89% are singletons. The sample taken for sequencing was blood. Receptors originate from a man aged 18 to 30 in good health.

The gene calls are TRBV28 and TRBJ1-1; maybe TRBD1 (6 bases). Germline V gene data show CDR1 as MDHEN and CDR2 as SYDVKM. CDR3 length equals 14 residues. V lost 6 bases, J lost 1 base, and 12 bases lay in between. CDR3 sequence (DNA): TGTGCCAGCAGCACAGGGCCACAGAACACTGAAGCTTTCTTT. Its translation: CASSTGPQNTEAFF.

There are a few counts of this clone. The chain has TRBV6-5 and TRBJ2-1; the match to TRBD2 covers 15 bases. With V trimmed by 7 bases and J by 8 bases, 6 bases remained unmatched. CDR1 MNHEY and CDR2 SVGAGI come from the germline V gene. The CDR3 runs to 15 residues. This CDR3 reads CASTGLAGGRDEQFF. CDR3 sequence (DNA): TGTGCCAGCACGGGACTAGCGGGGGGCAGGGATGAGCAGTTCTTC.

This chain links TRBV5-1 with TRBJ1-2; TRBD1 might be the D (6 bases). Germline assignment: CDR1 SGHRS and CDR2 YFSETQ. The CDR3 covers 13 residues. Trimming shortened V by 4 bases and J by 4 bases, and 11 bases separated the two germline ends. The CDR3 region has the DNA TGCGCCAGCAGCGGGGGCACCTTCTATGGCTACACCTTC. The encoded protein is CASSGGTFYGYTF.

The V call is TRBV15, the J call TRBJ1-2; 11 nucleotides agree with TRBD1. With V trimmed by 5 bases and J by 6 bases, 11 bases remained unmatched. The CDR3 loop spans 16 amino acids. The germline CDR1 and CDR2 sequences are LNHNV and YYDKDF (reference sequence). The CDR3: CATSRRRDRGADGYTF. The CDR3 nucleotides read TGTGCCACCAGCCGGCGGAGGGACAGGGGGGCTGATGGCTACACCTTC.

The chain employs TRBV5-1 and TRBJ1-1; D may be TRBD1 (5 bases). CDR3 length: 15 residues. The V and J ends lost 0 bases and 3 bases respectively, with 12 bases between them. Germline loops: CDR1 SGHRS, CDR2 YFSETQ. The CDR3 DNA reads as TGCGCCAGCAGCTTGGCTTACCGACAGCACACTGAAGCTTTCTTT. This gives the protein CASSLAYRQHTEAFF.

This rearrangement joins TRBV19 to TRBJ1-2; a weak D match, TRBD1 (5 bases). From germline, CDR1 is LNHDA and CDR2 SQIVND (reference sequence). CDR3 length equals 14 residues. Between the trimmed V and J ends, which lost 8 bases and 3 bases, there was a span of 16 bases. Written as DNA, the CDR3 is TGTGCCAGTCTTGGCGGGACCGGGGACTATGGCTACACCTTC. Translation gives CASLGGTGDYGYTF.

The genes are TRBV9 and TRBJ1-2; perhaps TRBD1 as D (5 bases). CDR1 and CDR2 (germline): SGDLS, YYNGEE. CDR3 length equals 13 residues. V was clipped by 2 bases and J by 7 bases, with 12 bases between them. CDR3 nucleotides: TGTGCCAGCAGCGTTGGGACCTCCGGTGGCTACACCTTC. This translates into CASSVGTSGGYTF.

The chain is built from TRBV11-2 and TRBJ2-5; 15 bases align to TRBD2. The CDR3 is 17 residues long. The V segment lost 5 bases and the J segment 0 bases; nucleotides outside the gene matches: 4. Per the germline V gene, CDR1 is SGHAT and CDR2 is FQNNGV. The CDR3 sequence: CASSVGTSGGYQETQYF. CDR3 nucleotide sequence: TGTGCCAGCAGCGTCGGGACTAGCGGGGGGTACCAAGAGACCCAGTACTTC.

The J gene is TRBJ1-4, the V gene TRBV5-1, with D unclear. CDR3 length: 15 residues. Germline lookup yields CDR1 SGHRS and CDR2 YFSETQ. Trimming removed 0 bases at V and 3 bases at J, with 9 bases between. CDR3 residues: CASSLDSGANEKLFF. As DNA, the CDR3 is TGCGCCAGCAGCTTGGATTCCGGGGCTAATGAAAAACTGTTTTTT.

The CDR3 spells CASSHDYGYTF. The CDR3 nucleotides are TGTGCCAGCAGCCACGACTATGGCTACACCTTC. The J gene is TRBJ1-2, the V gene TRBV4-2, with D unclear. V was clipped by 3 bases and J by 3 bases, with 2 bases between them. The CDR3 is 11 residues long. Germline V CDR1 and CDR2: LGHNA, YNFKEQ.

The chain employs TRBV19 and TRBJ2-5; the match to TRBD2 covers 10 bases. J gave up 2 bases and V 1 base, and 7 bases lay outside the gene matches. The CDR3 extends over 17 amino acids. Germline CDR1 and CDR2: LNHDA and SQIVND (reference sequence). The CDR3 spells CASSIGVAGGTQETQYF. The CDR3, as DNA: TGTGCCAGTAGTATAGGGGTAGCGGGGGGAACTCAAGAGACCCAGTACTTC. The full variable domain, completed using reference TRBV19 and TRBJ2-5, is DGGITQSPKYLFRKEGQNVTLSCEQNLNHDAMYWYRQDPGQGLRLIYYSQIVNDFQKGDIAEGYSVSREKKESFPLTVTSAQKNPTAFYLCASSIGVAGGTQETQYFGPGTRLLVL.

The rearrangement uses TRBV19 and TRBJ1-5; no reliable D call. CDR3 length: 13 residues. Germline V gene data show CDR1 as LNHDA and CDR2 as SQIVND (reference sequence). The V end was cut by 0 bases, the J end by 1 base, with 1 base between. In DNA form, the CDR3 reads TGTGCCAGTAGTATAGAGAGCAATCAGCCCCAGCATTTT. Translating it yields CASSIESNQPQHF.

The gene calls are TRBV4-3 and TRBJ2-2; TRBD1 or TRBD2 may be the D gene (6 bases each). This CDR3 contains 14 residues. V was shortened by 5 bases and J by 5 bases, with 12 bases between the two germline ends. The V gene's germline CDR1 is LGHNA and CDR2 YSLEER. The CDR3 DNA follows: TGCGCCAGCAGCGGGGGGCCGGGGACCGGGGAGCTGTTTTTT. This translates into CASSGGPGTGELFF.